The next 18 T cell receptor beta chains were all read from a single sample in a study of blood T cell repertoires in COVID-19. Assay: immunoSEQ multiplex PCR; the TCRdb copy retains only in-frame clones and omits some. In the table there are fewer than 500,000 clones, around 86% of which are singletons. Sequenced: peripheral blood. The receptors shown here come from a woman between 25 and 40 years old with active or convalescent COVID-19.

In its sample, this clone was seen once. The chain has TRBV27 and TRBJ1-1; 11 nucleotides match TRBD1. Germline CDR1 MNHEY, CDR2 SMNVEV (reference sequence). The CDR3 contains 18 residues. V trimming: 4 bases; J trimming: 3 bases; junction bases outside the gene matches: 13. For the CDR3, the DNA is TGTGCCAGCAGTTCTTCCGGGACAGGGGGTAAGGGGGACACTGAAGCTTTCTTT. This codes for CASSSSGTGGKGDTEAFF.

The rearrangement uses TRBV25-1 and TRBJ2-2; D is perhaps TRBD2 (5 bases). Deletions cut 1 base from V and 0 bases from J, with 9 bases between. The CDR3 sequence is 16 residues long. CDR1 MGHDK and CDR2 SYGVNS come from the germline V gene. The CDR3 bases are TGTGCCAGCAGTGAATTGAGGGATACGAACACCGGGGAGCTGTTTTTT. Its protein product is CASSELRDTNTGELFF.

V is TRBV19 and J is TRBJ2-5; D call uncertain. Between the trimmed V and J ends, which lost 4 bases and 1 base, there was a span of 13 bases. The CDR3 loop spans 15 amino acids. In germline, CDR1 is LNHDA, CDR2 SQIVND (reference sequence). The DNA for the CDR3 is TGTGCCAGTAGTACAGGCTCAAAAGGCCAAGAGACCCAGTACTTC. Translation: CASSTGSKGQETQYF.

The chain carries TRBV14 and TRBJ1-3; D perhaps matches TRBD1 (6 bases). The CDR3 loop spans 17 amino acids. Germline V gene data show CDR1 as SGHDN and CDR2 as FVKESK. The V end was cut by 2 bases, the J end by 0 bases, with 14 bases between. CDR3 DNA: TGTGCCAGCAGCCAAACGACAGGACGAAACTCTGGAAACACCATATATTTT. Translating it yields CASSQTTGRNSGNTIYF.

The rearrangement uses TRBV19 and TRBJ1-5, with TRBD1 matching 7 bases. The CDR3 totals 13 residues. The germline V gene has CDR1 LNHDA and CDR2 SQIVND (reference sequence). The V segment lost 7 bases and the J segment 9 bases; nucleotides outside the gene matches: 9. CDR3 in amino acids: CASTSTGMGPQHF. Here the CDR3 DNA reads TGTGCCAGTACCTCGACAGGGATGGGGCCCCAGCATTTT.

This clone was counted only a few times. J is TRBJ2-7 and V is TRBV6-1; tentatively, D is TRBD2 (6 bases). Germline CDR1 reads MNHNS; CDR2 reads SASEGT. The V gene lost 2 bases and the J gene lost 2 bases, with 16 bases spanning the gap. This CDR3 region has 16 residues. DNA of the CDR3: TGTGCCAGCAGTGAAATAGGAGGGAATACGCCCTACGAGCAGTACTTC. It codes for CASSEIGGNTPYEQYF.

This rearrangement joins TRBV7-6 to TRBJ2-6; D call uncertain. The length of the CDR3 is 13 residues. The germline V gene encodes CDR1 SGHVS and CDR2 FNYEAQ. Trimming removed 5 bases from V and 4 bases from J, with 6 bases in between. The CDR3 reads CASSPPGANVLTF. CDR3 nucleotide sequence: TGTGCCAGCAGCCCTCCGGGGGCCAACGTCCTGACTTTC.

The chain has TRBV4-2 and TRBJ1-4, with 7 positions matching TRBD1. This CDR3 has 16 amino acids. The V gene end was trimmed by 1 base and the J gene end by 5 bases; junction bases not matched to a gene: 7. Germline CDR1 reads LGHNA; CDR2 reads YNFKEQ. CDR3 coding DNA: TGTGCCAGCAGCCAAGCCGCAGGGGGAGGAAATGAAAAACTGTTTTTT. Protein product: CASSQAAGGGNEKLFF.

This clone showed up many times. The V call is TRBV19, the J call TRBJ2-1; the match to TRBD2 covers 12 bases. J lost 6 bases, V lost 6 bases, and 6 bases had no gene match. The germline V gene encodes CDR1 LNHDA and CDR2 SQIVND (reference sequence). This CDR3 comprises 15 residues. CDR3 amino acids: CASSPTSGGFNEQFF. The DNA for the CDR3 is TGTGCCAGTAGCCCGACTAGCGGGGGTTTCAATGAGCAGTTCTTC.

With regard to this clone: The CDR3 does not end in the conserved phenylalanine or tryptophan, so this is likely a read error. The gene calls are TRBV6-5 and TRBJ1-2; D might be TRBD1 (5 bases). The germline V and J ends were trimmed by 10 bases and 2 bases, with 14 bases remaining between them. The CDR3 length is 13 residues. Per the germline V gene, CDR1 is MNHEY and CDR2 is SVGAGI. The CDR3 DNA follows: TGTGCCACGGAGGGACTTCTAAACTATGGCTACACCCTC. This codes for CATEGLLNYGYTL.

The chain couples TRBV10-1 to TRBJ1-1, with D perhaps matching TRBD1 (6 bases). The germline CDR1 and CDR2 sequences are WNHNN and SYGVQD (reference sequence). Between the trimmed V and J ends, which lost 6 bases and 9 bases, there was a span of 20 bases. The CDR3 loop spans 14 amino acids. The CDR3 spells CASSLTKGGEKAFF. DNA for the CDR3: TGCGCCAGCAGCCTCACCAAGGGGGGGGAAAAAGCTTTCTTT.

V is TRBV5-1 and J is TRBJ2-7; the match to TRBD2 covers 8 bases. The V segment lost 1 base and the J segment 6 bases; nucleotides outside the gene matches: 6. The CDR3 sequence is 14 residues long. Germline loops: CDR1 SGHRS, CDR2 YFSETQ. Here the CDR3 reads CASSLSGGLSEQYF. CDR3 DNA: TGCGCCAGCAGCTTGTCGGGGGGGCTCTCCGAGCAGTACTTC.

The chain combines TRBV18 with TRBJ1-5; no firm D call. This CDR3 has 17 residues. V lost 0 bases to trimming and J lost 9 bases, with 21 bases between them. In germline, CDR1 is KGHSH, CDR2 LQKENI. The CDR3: CASSPPNSAGVKWPQHF. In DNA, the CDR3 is TGTGCCAGCTCACCACCGAATTCAGCTGGAGTCAAGTGGCCCCAGCATTTT.

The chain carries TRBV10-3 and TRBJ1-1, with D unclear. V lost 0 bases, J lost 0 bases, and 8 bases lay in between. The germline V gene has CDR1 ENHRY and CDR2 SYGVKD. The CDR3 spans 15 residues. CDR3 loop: CAISESETMNTEAFF. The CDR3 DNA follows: TGTGCCATCAGTGAGTCCGAGACAATGAACACTGAAGCTTTCTTT.

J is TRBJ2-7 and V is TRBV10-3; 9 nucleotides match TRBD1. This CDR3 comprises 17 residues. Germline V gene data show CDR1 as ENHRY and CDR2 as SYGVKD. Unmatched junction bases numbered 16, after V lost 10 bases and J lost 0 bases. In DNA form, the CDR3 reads TGTGCCACCACAACGGGCCCCGGGACAGGGAGCTCCTACGAGCAGTACTTC. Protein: CATTTGPGTGSSYEQYF.

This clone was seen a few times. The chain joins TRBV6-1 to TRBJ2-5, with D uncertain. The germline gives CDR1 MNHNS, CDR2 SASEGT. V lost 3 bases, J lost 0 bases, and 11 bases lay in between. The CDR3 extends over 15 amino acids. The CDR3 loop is CASSEYSSYQETQYF. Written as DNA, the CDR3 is TGTGCCAGCAGTGAGTACAGCTCGTACCAAGAGACCCAGTACTTC.

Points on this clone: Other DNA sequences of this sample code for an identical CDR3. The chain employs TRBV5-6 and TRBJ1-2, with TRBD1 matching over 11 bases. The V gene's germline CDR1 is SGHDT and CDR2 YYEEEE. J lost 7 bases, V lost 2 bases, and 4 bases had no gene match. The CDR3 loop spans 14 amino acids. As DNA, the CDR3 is TGTGCCAGCAGCTTTCGGGACAGGGGGGGTGGCTACACCTTC. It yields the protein CASSFRDRGGGYTF.

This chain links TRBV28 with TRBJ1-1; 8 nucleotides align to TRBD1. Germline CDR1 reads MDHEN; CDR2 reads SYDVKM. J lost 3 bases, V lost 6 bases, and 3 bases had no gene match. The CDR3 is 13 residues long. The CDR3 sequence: CASRTGEHTEAFF. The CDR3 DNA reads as TGTGCCAGCAGGACAGGGGAGCACACTGAAGCTTTCTTT.